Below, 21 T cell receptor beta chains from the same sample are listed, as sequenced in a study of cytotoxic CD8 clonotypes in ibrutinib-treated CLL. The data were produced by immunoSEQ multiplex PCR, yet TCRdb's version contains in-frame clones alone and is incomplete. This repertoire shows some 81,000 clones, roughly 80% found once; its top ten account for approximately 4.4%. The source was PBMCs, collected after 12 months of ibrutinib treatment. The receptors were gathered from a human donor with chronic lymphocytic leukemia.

CDR3 in amino acids: CASSFGVQETQYF. CDR3 in DNA: TGCGCCAGCAGCTTTGGTGTTCAGGAGACCCAGTACTTC. V usage is TRBV5-1 and J usage is TRBJ2-5; D not resolved. There are 13 residues in the CDR3. The germline CDR1 and CDR2 sequences are SGHRS and YFSETQ. Trimming took off 2 bases at V and 5 bases at J, with 10 bases between the two ends. Full variable domain (remainder filled in from reference TRBV5-1 and TRBJ2-5): KAGVTQTPRYLIKTRGQQVTLSCSPISGHRSVSWYQQTPGQGLQFLFEYFSETQRNKGNFPGRFSGRQFSNSRSEMNVSTLELGDSALYLCASSFGVQETQYFGPGTRLLVL.

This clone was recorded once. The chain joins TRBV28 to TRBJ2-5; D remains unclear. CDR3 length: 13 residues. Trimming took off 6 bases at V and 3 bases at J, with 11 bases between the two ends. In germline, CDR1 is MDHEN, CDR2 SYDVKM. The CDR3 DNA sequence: TGTGCCAGCAGCGTCGGCGGAAAAGAGACCCAGTACTTC. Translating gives CASSVGGKETQYF.

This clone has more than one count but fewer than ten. The CDR3 nucleotides read TGTGCCAGCAGCCCCATGATCCCCTATGAAAAACTGTTTTTT. It specifies CASSPMIPYEKLFF. The rearrangement uses TRBV4-2 and TRBJ1-4; no clear D. The V end was cut by 4 bases, the J end by 6 bases, with 12 bases between. The germline V gene has CDR1 LGHNA and CDR2 YNFKEQ. The CDR3 consists of 14 residues.

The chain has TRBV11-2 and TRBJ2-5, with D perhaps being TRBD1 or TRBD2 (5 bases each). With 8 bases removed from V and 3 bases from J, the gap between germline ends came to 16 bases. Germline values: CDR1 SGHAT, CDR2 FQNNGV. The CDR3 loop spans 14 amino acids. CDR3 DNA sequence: TGTGCCAGCGGGCCCCGGGGACCTAAAGAGACCCAGTACTTC. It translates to CASGPRGPKETQYF.

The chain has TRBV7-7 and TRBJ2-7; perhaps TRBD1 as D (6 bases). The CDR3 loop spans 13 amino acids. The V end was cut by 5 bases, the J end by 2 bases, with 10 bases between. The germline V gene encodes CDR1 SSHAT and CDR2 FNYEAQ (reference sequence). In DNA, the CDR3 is TGTGCCAGCAGCCGGGACACAGCCTACGAGCAGTACTTC. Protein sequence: CASSRDTAYEQYF.

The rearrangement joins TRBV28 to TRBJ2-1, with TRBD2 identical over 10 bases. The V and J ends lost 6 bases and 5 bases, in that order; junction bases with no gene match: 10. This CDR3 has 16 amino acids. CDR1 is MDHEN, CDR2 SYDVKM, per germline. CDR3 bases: TGTGCCAGCAGCCCCAGCGGGAGGGCCCGCCACAATGAGCAGTTCTTC. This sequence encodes CASSPSGRARHNEQFF.

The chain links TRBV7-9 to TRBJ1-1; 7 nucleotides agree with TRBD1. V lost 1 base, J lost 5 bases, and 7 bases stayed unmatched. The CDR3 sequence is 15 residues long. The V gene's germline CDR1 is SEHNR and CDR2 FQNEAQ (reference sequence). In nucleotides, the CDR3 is TGTGCCAGCAGCTTAGGAACAGGGGCCGGGACTGAAGCTTTCTTT. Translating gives CASSLGTGAGTEAFF.

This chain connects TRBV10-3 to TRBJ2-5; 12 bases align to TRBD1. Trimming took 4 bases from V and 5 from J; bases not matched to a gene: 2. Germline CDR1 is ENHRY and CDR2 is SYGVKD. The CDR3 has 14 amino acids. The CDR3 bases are TGTGCCATCAGTGTGGGGACAGGGGGCGAGACCCAGTACTTC. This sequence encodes CAISVGTGGETQYF.

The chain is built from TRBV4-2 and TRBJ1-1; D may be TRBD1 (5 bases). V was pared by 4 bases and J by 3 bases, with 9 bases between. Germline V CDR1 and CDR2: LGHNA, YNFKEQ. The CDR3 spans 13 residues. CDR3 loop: CASSPRAYTEAFF. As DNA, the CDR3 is TGTGCCAGCAGCCCCAGGGCGTACACTGAAGCTTTCTTT.

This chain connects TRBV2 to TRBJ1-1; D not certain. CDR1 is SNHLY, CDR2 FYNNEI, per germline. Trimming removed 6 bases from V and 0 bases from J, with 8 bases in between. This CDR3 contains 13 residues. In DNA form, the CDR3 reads TGTGCCAGCAGGGCCCAGGTGAACACTGAAGCTTTCTTT. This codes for CASRAQVNTEAFF.

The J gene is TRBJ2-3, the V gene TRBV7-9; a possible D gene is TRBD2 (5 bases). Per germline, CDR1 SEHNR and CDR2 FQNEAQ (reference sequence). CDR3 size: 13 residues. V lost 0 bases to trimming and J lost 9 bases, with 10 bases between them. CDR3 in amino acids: CASSLAGSATQYF. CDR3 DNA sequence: TGTGCCAGCAGCTTAGCCGGTAGCGCGACGCAGTATTTT. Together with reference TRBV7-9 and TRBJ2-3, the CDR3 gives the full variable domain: DTGVSQNPRHKITKRGQNVTFRCDPISEHNRLYWYRQTLGQGPEFLTYFQNEAQLEKSRLLSDRFSAERPKGSFSTLEIQRTEQGDSAMYLCASSLAGSATQYFGPGTRLTVL.

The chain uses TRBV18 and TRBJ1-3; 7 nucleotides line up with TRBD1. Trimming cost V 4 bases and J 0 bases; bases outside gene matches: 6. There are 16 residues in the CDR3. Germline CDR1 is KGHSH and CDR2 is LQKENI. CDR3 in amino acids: CASSQTGVFSGNTIYF. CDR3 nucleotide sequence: TGTGCCAGCTCACAAACAGGGGTCTTCTCTGGAAACACCATATATTTT.

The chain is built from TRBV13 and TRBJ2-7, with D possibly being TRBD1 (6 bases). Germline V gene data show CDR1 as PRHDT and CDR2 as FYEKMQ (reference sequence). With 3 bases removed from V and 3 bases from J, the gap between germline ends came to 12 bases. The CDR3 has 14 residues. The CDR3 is CASSFGRGDYEQYF. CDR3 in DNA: TGTGCCAGCAGCTTCGGCAGGGGAGACTACGAGCAGTACTTC.

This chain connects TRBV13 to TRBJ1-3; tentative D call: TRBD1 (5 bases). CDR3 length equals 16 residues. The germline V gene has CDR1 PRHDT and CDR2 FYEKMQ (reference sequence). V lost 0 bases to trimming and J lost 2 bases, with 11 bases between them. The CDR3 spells CASSLGPVGAGNTIYF. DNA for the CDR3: TGTGCCAGCAGCTTAGGACCCGTAGGGGCTGGAAACACCATATATTTT.

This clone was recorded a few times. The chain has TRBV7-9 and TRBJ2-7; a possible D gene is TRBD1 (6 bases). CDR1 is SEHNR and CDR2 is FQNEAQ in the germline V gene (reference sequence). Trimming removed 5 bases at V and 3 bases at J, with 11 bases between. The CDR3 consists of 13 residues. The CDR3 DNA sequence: TGTGCCAGCAGCGGGGGCAACCACTACGAGCAGTACTTC. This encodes CASSGGNHYEQYF.

In DNA form, the CDR3 reads TGCGCCAGGAGTCCCCGGGGGGGTAGGGGCTCCTACGAGCAGTACTTC. Translated, it gives CARSPRGGRGSYEQYF. The rearrangement links TRBV10-1 to TRBJ2-7, with TRBD2 matching 8 bases. This CDR3 is 16 amino acids long. Looked up from germline, CDR1 is WNHNN and CDR2 is SYGVQD (reference sequence). The V segment lost 9 bases and the J segment 0 bases; nucleotides outside the gene matches: 13.

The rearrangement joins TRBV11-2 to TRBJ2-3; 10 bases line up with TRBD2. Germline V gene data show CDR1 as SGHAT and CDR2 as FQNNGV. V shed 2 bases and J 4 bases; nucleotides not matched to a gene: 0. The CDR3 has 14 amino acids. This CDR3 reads CASSLLAGADTQYF. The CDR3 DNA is TGTGCCAGCAGCTTACTAGCGGGAGCAGATACGCAGTATTTT.

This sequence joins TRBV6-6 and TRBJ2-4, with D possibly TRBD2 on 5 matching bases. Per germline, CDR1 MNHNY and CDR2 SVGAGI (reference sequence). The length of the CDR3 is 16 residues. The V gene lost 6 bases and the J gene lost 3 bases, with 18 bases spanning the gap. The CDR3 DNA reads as TGTGCCAGCAGCCGCAATCCCCAGGAGGTCAAAAACATTCAGTACTTC. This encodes CASSRNPQEVKNIQYF.

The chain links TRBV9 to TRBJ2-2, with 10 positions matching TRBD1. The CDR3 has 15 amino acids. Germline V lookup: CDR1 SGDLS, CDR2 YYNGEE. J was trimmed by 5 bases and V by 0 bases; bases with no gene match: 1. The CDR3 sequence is CASSVGTGGTGELFF. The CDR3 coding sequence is TGTGCCAGCAGCGTAGGGACAGGGGGGACCGGGGAGCTGTTTTTT.

For the CDR3, the DNA is TGTGCCAGCAGCTGGGGGGGGCCGAACCCTACGCAGTATTTT. Translation: CASSWGGPNPTQYF. The chain has TRBV5-4 and TRBJ2-3, with a possible D match to TRBD2 (7 bases). CDR1 and CDR2 (germline): SGHNT, YYREEE (reference sequence). This CDR3 contains 14 residues. Trimming pared 3 bases from V and 8 bases from J, leaving 16 bases between.

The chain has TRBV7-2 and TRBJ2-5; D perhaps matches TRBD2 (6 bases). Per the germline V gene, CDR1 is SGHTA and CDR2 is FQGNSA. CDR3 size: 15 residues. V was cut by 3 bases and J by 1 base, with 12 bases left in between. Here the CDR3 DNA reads TGTGCCAGCAGCTTTCCCGGGACTCCCCAAGAGACCCAGTACTTC. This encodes CASSFPGTPQETQYF.